One sample yielded the 32 T cell receptor beta chains listed below, sequenced in a study of shared T cell receptors in the human thymus. Sequencing was performed with immunoSEQ multiplex PCR; in TCRdb, only in-frame clones are kept and a portion is missing. The sample records more than 550,000 clones, 70% to 90% being singletons. This sample also belongs to another study, concerning human thymus T cells.

Sequencing was performed on thymocytes. The source of these receptors is a girl younger than two with a congenital heart defect.

J is TRBJ2-7 and V is TRBV28, with a weak D call TRBD2 (6 bases). The CDR3 runs to 16 residues. The germline V and J ends were trimmed by 6 bases and 1 base, with 19 bases remaining between them. Germline CDR1 and CDR2: MDHEN and SYDVKM. This CDR3 reads CASSHRRGPGSYEQYF. In DNA form, the CDR3 reads TGTGCCAGCAGCCATAGGAGGGGCCCGGGGTCCTACGAGCAGTACTTC.

V gene TRBV12-5 combines with J gene TRBJ2-7, with TRBD1 matching over 9 bases. V lost 3 bases and J lost 3; bases outside the gene matches: 12. The CDR3 loop spans 17 amino acids. CDR1 is LGHNT and CDR2 is FRNRAP in the germline V gene. In nucleotides, the CDR3 is TGTGCTAGTGGTTTCGTAAAACCGGGACAGGGAATCTACGAGCAGTACTTC. Its protein is CASGFVKPGQGIYEQYF.

The J gene is TRBJ1-1, the V gene TRBV7-2; 12 bases align to TRBD1. The V gene end was trimmed by 4 bases and the J gene end by 3 bases; junction bases not matched to a gene: 9. The CDR3 has 17 amino acids. The V gene's germline CDR1 is SGHTA and CDR2 FQGNSA. Written as DNA, the CDR3 is TGTGCCAGCAGCTCGCCGGGACAGGGGGCGGCGGACACTGAAGCTTTCTTT. As protein: CASSSPGQGAADTEAFF.

This chain joins TRBV5-8 and TRBJ1-4; 9 nucleotides match TRBD1. This CDR3 spans 16 amino acids. V shed 1 base, J shed 4 bases, and the junction held 5 bases outside the gene matches. CDR1 and CDR2 from the germline V gene are SGHTS and YDEGEE. This chain's CDR3 is CASSLTGTGLNEKLFF. Written as DNA, the CDR3 is TGTGCCAGCAGCTTGACCGGGACAGGGCTTAATGAAAAACTGTTTTTT. Full variable domain (rest looked up from reference TRBV5-8 and TRBJ1-4): EAGVTQSPTHLIKTRGQQATLRCSPISGHTSVYWYQQALGLGLQFLLWYDEGEERNRGNFPPRFSGRQFPNYSSELNVNALELEDSALYLCASSLTGTGLNEKLFFGSGTQLSVL.

CDR3 in DNA: TGTGCCAGCAGTGACGTTTTTTCTAGCGGGGGGTCGGATGAGCAGTTCTTC. It codes for CASSDVFSSGGSDEQFF. V gene TRBV6-4 combines with J gene TRBJ2-1; TRBD2 aligns across 11 bases. Germline V gives CDR1 MRHNA, CDR2 SNTAGT. The CDR3 loop spans 17 amino acids. After removal of 2 bases from V and 8 bases from J, the junction contained 11 bases not matched to a gene.

The rearrangement joins TRBV7-3 to TRBJ2-1, with TRBD2 identical over 14 bases. This CDR3 has 17 residues. The V gene end was trimmed by 1 base and the J gene end by 7 bases; junction bases not matched to a gene: 6. Looked up from germline, CDR1 is SGHTA and CDR2 is FQGTGA. The CDR3 region is CASSLRAGTSGGNEQFF. The CDR3 region has the DNA TGTGCCAGCAGCTTAAGGGCGGGGACTAGCGGGGGAAATGAGCAGTTCTTC.

The rearrangement links TRBV9 to TRBJ2-3, with 10 bases lining up with TRBD2. Looked up from germline, CDR1 is SGDLS and CDR2 is YYNGEE. The CDR3 runs to 17 residues. V shed 4 bases and J 6 bases; nucleotides not matched to a gene: 14. In DNA form, the CDR3 reads TGTGCCAGCAGCCCCCGACCCAGCGGGGGGGCATCTGATACGCAGTATTTT. It is translated as CASSPRPSGGASDTQYF. Full variable domain (rest looked up from reference TRBV9 and TRBJ2-3): DSGVTQTPKHLITATGQRVTLRCSPRSGDLSVYWYQQSLDQGLQFLIQYYNGEERAKGNILERFSAQQFPDLHSELNLSSLELGDSALYFCASSPRPSGGASDTQYFGPGTRLTVL.

The V gene is TRBV14, the J gene TRBJ2-2, with 9 nucleotides matching TRBD1. The germline CDR1 and CDR2 sequences are SGHDN and FVKESK. The CDR3 has 17 residues. V was clipped by 5 bases and J by 7 bases; unmatched bases: 14. The CDR3 loop reads CASSSSGTGFAVGELFF. In DNA, the CDR3 is TGTGCCAGCAGCTCATCCGGGACAGGGTTTGCGGTCGGGGAGCTGTTTTTT.

The chain is built from TRBV9 and TRBJ1-2; D perhaps matches TRBD1 (6 bases). CDR1 is SGDLS, CDR2 YYNGEE, per germline. Trimming stripped 3 bases from V and 2 bases from J, with 17 bases between. The CDR3 is 16 residues long. The CDR3 region is CASSATGQTRNYGYTF. The CDR3 coding sequence is TGTGCCAGCAGCGCGACTGGACAGACCCGAAACTATGGCTACACCTTC.

This chain joins TRBV13 and TRBJ2-5; 7 positions agree with TRBD1. Trimming took 5 bases from V and 7 from J; bases not matched to a gene: 10. The CDR3 is 14 amino acids. Germline CDR1 PRHDT, CDR2 FYEKMQ (reference sequence). The chain's CDR3 is CASSPNEGAGTQYF. The DNA for the CDR3 is TGTGCCAGCAGCCCGAACGAGGGGGCAGGGACCCAGTACTTC.

The chain uses TRBV12-5 and TRBJ1-3; 7 nucleotides line up with TRBD1. V trimming: 4 bases; J trimming: 0 bases; junction bases outside the gene matches: 15. The germline V gene has CDR1 LGHNT and CDR2 FRNRAP. This CDR3 spans 19 amino acids. The CDR3 is CASGWRAGTAPSSGNTIYF. The CDR3 DNA reads TGTGCTAGTGGTTGGAGAGCCGGGACAGCTCCATCCTCTGGAAACACCATATATTTT.

V and J are TRBV7-2 and TRBJ1-1; D possibly corresponds to TRBD1 (6 bases). The germline V gene encodes CDR1 SGHTA and CDR2 FQGNSA. This CDR3 region has 15 residues. Trimming stripped 2 bases from V and 3 bases from J, with 13 bases between. CDR3 region: CASSLTGTLYTEAFF. Written as DNA, the CDR3 is TGTGCCAGCAGCTTAACCGGGACACTTTACACTGAAGCTTTCTTT.

This chain links TRBV5-8 with TRBJ1-2; 9 bases are shared with TRBD1. The germline CDR1 and CDR2 sequences are SGHTS and YDEGEE. Trimming took 0 bases from V and 7 from J; bases not matched to a gene: 1. The CDR3 runs 13 residues. The CDR3 bases are TGTGCCAGCAGCTTGGGGGACAGGGCTGGCTACACCTTC. The encoded protein is CASSLGDRAGYTF. Drawing the rest from reference TRBV5-8 and TRBJ1-2, the complete variable domain is EAGVTQSPTHLIKTRGQQATLRCSPISGHTSVYWYQQALGLGLQFLLWYDEGEERNRGNFPPRFSGRQFPNYSSELNVNALELEDSALYLCASSLGDRAGYTFGSGTRLTVV.

The V and J genes are TRBV20-1 and TRBJ1-1; TRBD1 is a possible D gene (5 bases). Trimming took 7 bases from V and 3 from J, leaving 9 bases between them. The length of the CDR3 is 11 residues. Per germline, CDR1 DFQATT and CDR2 SNEGSKA (reference sequence). The CDR3 region is CSVAGYTEAFF. The CDR3 coding sequence is TGCAGTGTCGCAGGGTACACTGAAGCTTTCTTT.

The rearrangement links TRBV5-1 to TRBJ1-2; TRBD1 aligns across 11 bases. The CDR3 runs 15 residues. CDR1 is SGHRS, CDR2 YFSETQ, per germline. V trimming: 3 bases; J trimming: 1 base; junction bases outside the gene matches: 2. The CDR3 here is CASSSGTGGNYGYTF. In DNA, the CDR3 is TGCGCCAGCAGCTCTGGGACAGGGGGTAACTATGGCTACACCTTC.

This sequence joins TRBV7-2 and TRBJ1-6; D is perhaps TRBD1 (6 bases). V lost 1 base, J lost 8 bases, and 9 bases lay in between. CDR3 size: 14 residues. Per germline, CDR1 SGHTA and CDR2 FQGNSA. This CDR3 reads CASSLGAGDSPLHF. The CDR3 bases are TGTGCCAGCAGCTTAGGAGCAGGGGATTCACCCCTCCACTTT.

Written as DNA, the CDR3 is TGCGCCAGCAGCTCGACCAGGACAGGGAACACTGAAGCTTTCTTT. This gives the protein CASSSTRTGNTEAFF. This sequence joins TRBV5-1 and TRBJ1-1, with 7 bases fitting TRBD1. The germline gives CDR1 SGHRS, CDR2 YFSETQ. The V gene end was trimmed by 3 bases and the J gene end by 1 base; junction bases not matched to a gene: 6. CDR3 size: 15 residues.

This clone has only one observation. The J gene is TRBJ2-1, the V gene TRBV4-3, with 11 bases fitting TRBD2. CDR3 length equals 17 residues. Per the germline V gene, CDR1 is LGHNA and CDR2 is YSLEER. With 1 base clipped from V and 5 bases from J, the junction kept 7 bases outside the gene matches. CDR3 DNA sequence: TGCGCCAGCAGCCAAGTCAACTCTAGCGGGGGGAACAATGAGCAGTTCTTC. Encoded protein: CASSQVNSSGGNNEQFF.

J is TRBJ1-6 and V is TRBV2; no definite D call. V was cut by 3 bases and J by 10 bases, with 19 bases left in between. Germline V lookup: CDR1 SNHLY, CDR2 FYNNEI. This CDR3 is built from 16 residues. CDR3 protein: CASSDIGEDEGSPLHF. The CDR3 region has the DNA TGTGCCAGCAGTGATATTGGAGAGGATGAAGGATCACCCCTCCACTTT.

V and J are TRBV7-2 and TRBJ2-7; 8 nucleotides match TRBD1. This CDR3 spans 17 amino acids. Trimming removed 2 bases from V and 2 bases from J; junction bases left unmatched: 11. CDR1 SGHTA and CDR2 FQGNSA come from the germline V gene. CDR3 sequence (DNA): TGTGCCAGCAGCTTATCGGTCTGGGCGGGACAGGCCTACGAGCAGTACTTC. Protein: CASSLSVWAGQAYEQYF.

The CDR3 is CASSQDRMAGTYQETQYF. As DNA, the CDR3 is TGTGCCAGCAGCCAAGATCGTATGGCAGGGACTTACCAAGAGACCCAGTACTTC. The chain is built from TRBV14 and TRBJ2-5, with a weak D call TRBD2 (6 bases). Germline CDR1 is SGHDN and CDR2 is FVKESK. The CDR3 is 18 residues long. V was trimmed by 0 bases and J by 0 bases, leaving 17 bases between them.

CDR3 in DNA: TGTGCCAGTAGCGGGACAGCGGAAGCGTATAACTATGGCTACACCTTC. As protein: CASSGTAEAYNYGYTF. The rearrangement uses TRBV19 and TRBJ1-2; 7 positions match TRBD1. The CDR3 extends over 16 amino acids. Germline CDR1 reads LNHDA; CDR2 reads SQIVND (reference sequence). J was trimmed by 1 base and V by 6 bases; bases with no gene match: 11.

The V gene is TRBV13, the J gene TRBJ2-5; 8 bases map to TRBD1. Germline CDR1 reads PRHDT; CDR2 reads FYEKMQ (reference sequence). V shed 2 bases and J 5 bases; nucleotides not matched to a gene: 10. The CDR3 totals 16 residues. CDR3 in amino acids: CASSLQWDRLGETQYF. CDR3 coding DNA: TGTGCCAGCAGCTTACAATGGGACAGGTTAGGCGAGACCCAGTACTTC.

The V call is TRBV5-1, the J call TRBJ1-3; D uncertain. Germline V gives CDR1 SGHRS, CDR2 YFSETQ. V dropped 0 bases and J dropped 0 bases, with 22 bases sitting between them. This CDR3 contains 20 residues. This CDR3 is CASSLAAANTRLISGNTIYF. CDR3 nucleotide sequence: TGCGCCAGCAGCTTGGCCGCGGCGAACACAAGGTTGATCTCTGGAAACACCATATATTTT.

V and J are TRBV13 and TRBJ1-2; 7 bases are shared with TRBD1. After removal of 0 bases from V and 8 bases from J, the junction contained 18 bases not matched to a gene. From germline, CDR1 is PRHDT and CDR2 FYEKMQ (reference sequence). The CDR3 sequence is 18 residues long. This CDR3 is CASSLGPTDRYMLGGYTF. The CDR3 DNA is TGTGCCAGCAGCTTAGGTCCTACGGACAGGTATATGCTCGGAGGCTACACCTTC.

The CDR3 DNA reads TGTGCCAGCAGCACACACAGGGGAGCTAACTATGGCTACACCTTC. This codes for CASSTHRGANYGYTF. J is TRBJ1-2 and V is TRBV5-4, with 7 bases fitting TRBD1. With V trimmed by 4 bases and J by 0 bases, 6 bases remained unmatched. Germline CDR1 reads SGHNT; CDR2 reads YYREEE (reference sequence). The CDR3 contains 15 residues. The full variable domain, its missing parts supplied by reference TRBV5-4 and TRBJ1-2, is ETGVTQSPTHLIKTRGQQVTLRCSSQSGHNTVSWYQQALGQGPQFIFQYYREEENGRGNFPPRFSGLQFPNYSSELNVNALELDDSALYLCASSTHRGANYGYTFGSGTRLTVV.

The genes are TRBV12-5 and TRBJ1-1, with 7 bases identical to TRBD1. Germline V lookup: CDR1 LGHNT, CDR2 FRNRAP. The CDR3 contains 24 residues. V lost 9 bases and J lost 0; bases outside the gene matches: 37. The CDR3 here is CARIADRAPDPGSINRSMNTEAFF. CDR3 sequence (DNA): TGTGCTAGGATAGCCGACAGGGCTCCCGACCCCGGTTCCATTAACCGGTCCATGAACACTGAAGCTTTCTTT.

This clone was counted only a few times. The rearrangement joins TRBV30 to TRBJ1-1; D is perhaps TRBD1 (5 bases). Deletions cut 3 bases from V and 0 bases from J, with 11 bases between. Germline V CDR1 and CDR2: GTSNPN, SVGIG (reference sequence). This CDR3 contains 14 residues. DNA of the CDR3: TGTGCCTGGAGGGCAGGGTCTATGAACACTGAAGCTTTCTTT. Translating gives CAWRAGSMNTEAFF.

The chain carries TRBV5-1 and TRBJ1-2; the match to TRBD1 covers 8 bases. Per germline, CDR1 SGHRS and CDR2 YFSETQ. CDR3 size: 16 residues. Trimming took 0 bases from V and 4 from J; bases not matched to a gene: 8. The CDR3 DNA is TGCGCCAGCAGCTTGGCTTCCCGGGACAGGCGCTATGGCTACACCTTC. Translating gives CASSLASRDRRYGYTF.

This rearrangement joins TRBV4-1 to TRBJ2-7; 7 nucleotides align to TRBD1. CDR3 length: 18 residues. CDR1 is MGHRA, CDR2 YSYEKL, per germline. J was trimmed by 1 base and V by 0 bases; bases with no gene match: 12. The CDR3 bases are TGCGCCAGCAGCCAAGATAGAAGATTTGGGGGACAGTCCTACGAGCAGTACTTC. Protein sequence: CASSQDRRFGGQSYEQYF.

The chain uses TRBV5-4 and TRBJ2-7; no definite D call. This CDR3 has 14 residues. CDR1 is SGHNT, CDR2 YYREEE, per germline (reference sequence). Trimming took off 0 bases at V and 6 bases at J, with 13 bases between the two ends. Written as DNA, the CDR3 is TGTGCCAGCAGCTTGGCCGAAGATACGCGCGAGCAGTACTTC. Its translation: CASSLAEDTREQYF. Filled out from reference TRBV5-4 and TRBJ2-7, the complete variable domain reads ETGVTQSPTHLIKTRGQQVTLRCSSQSGHNTVSWYQQALGQGPQFIFQYYREEENGRGNFPPRFSGLQFPNYSSELNVNALELDDSALYLCASSLAEDTREQYFGPGTRLTVT.

V gene TRBV6-1 combines with J gene TRBJ1-5, with 8 bases identical to TRBD1. The CDR3 covers 16 residues. V trimming: 4 bases; J trimming: 1 base; junction bases outside the gene matches: 6. Germline lookup yields CDR1 MNHNS and CDR2 SASEGT. The CDR3 DNA follows: TGTGCCAGCAGTGCCCGGGACAGGAGGAGCAATCAGCCCCAGCATTTT. Encoded protein: CASSARDRRSNQPQHF.